Listed below are T cell receptor beta chains from one sample, sequenced in a study of CD8 T cells in Susac syndrome. TCRdb re-called the immunoSEQ multiplex PCR reads through MiXCR, storing one row per CDR3 protein. The sample has 130,000 or so distinct CDR3 sequences, about 95% seen once. The sequencing sample was made of CD8+ T cells from PBMCs. The origin of the receptors is a human donor with Susac syndrome. Both conserved end residues are part of each CDR3.

j_call v_call cdr3_length cdr3_aa
TRBJ1-2 TRBV29-1 15 CSVAGISEVNYGYTF
TRBJ1-4 TRBV5-4 13 CASSLALNEKLFF
TRBJ2-1 TRBV29-1 16 CSVDGNRASSYNEQFF
TRBJ2-3 TRBV29-1 14 CSLLTGHSTDTQYF
TRBJ2-1 TRBV25-1 14 CASSDRTSTNEQFF
TRBJ2-3 TRBV19 18 CASSIGRARTGITDTQYF
TRBJ1-2 TRBV14 13 CASSQRDEDGYTF
TRBJ1-5 TRBV6-4 10 CASSPRPQHF
TRBJ2-7 TRBV6-5 14 CASWDRGMTYEQYF
TRBJ1-1 TRBV2 16 CASSESADRGWTEAFF
TRBJ1-2 TRBV20-1 13 CSASFGTPGGYTF
TRBJ2-1 TRBV20-1 15 CSARGVERSRNEQFF
TRBJ2-7 TRBV27 13 CASSPGQSLEQYF
TRBJ1-2 TRBV19 14 CASSTLDRGDGYTF
TRBJ1-3 TRBV29-1 13 CSVADVSGNTIYF
TRBJ2-5 TRBV27 14 CASSPMGSKKTQYF